This T cell receptor beta chain was recovered during a study of T cell repertoires in cytomegalovirus infection (dated by TCRdb to about 2019). General notes on the study: Because public TCR beta signatures pointed to carriage of CMV infection together with the matching HLA type, the HLA type of each donor mattered for the analysis. Broad study findings and their caveats: The ex vivo response was dominated by HLA-C-restricted CMV-specific TCR beta clonotypes, and the single most frequent clonotype in two of eight donors was supplied by these HLA-C-restricted clonotypes. Cumulative frequency of public TCR beta family members discriminated carriers of CMV infection plus the relevant HLA type in this cohort and an independent approximately 360-donor cohort.

Regarding this clonotype: The specificity of this receptor is unknown. Nothing much larger sits one base from this clone, and base qualities are not available.

The sample was run on an Illumina HiSeq 1500. The public reads were run again by TCRdb, first through fastp at Q25 and then through MiXCR, and only productive beta chains were kept. Merged by CDR3 protein, the rows form single entries marked with the most common genes and DNA. The table for this sample lists approximately 170,000 distinct CDR3 sequences; about 15% of them were counted only once. The top ten clonotypes cover 15% to 20% of the sample. CDR3 length: 14 amino acids, cysteine to phenylalanine. Just CDR3 DNA is preserved here, 42 bases in frame from base 1. Sequences SGHTA (CDR1) and FQGNSA (CDR2) are obtained from the germline V gene. The junction shows trimming of 1 base on V and 7 bases on J, plus 10 bases between the germline ends.

The sample consisted of CD8+ T cells from PBMCs. The sequence joins TRBV7-2 to TRBJ2-2; too little of a D gene remains to name it. This receptor was obtained from a human donor in good health (CMV status not recorded). Some clones in this sample may be carry-over from other donors' samples. At the DNA level, the sequence is TGTGCCAGCAGCTTAGTCGGCTCAAGCGGGGAGCTGTTTTTT. Its amino acids are CASSLVGSSGELFF.